The subject of this entry is one T cell receptor (beta chain). Its antigen is undetermined. V was shortened by 0 bases and J by 3 bases, with 8 bases between the two germline ends. CDR1 is GTSNPN, CDR2 SVGIG, per germline (reference sequence). CDR3 length: 13 residues. The method was immunoSEQ multiplex PCR; TCRdb's version includes in-frame clones alone and lacks a portion of them. The table includes tens of thousands of clones, around 85% detected once. This entry comes from a study of vaccination effects on CD4 cells after COVID-19. Points from the study as a whole: Within healthy vaccinees, only 1 of 255 vaccine-induced clones displayed cross-reactivity with common cold coronaviruses.

Under the ViraFEST assay, PBMC were stimulated with viral peptide pools so that antigen-specific CD4+ T cells expanded. Sequencing was performed afterwards. Following 10 days of culture, CD4+ T cells were isolated. The study found no prior SARS-CoV-2 infection in the vaccine recipients, who tested negative for nucleocapsid antibodies. Half-medium replacement with IL-2 medium occurred on days 3 and 7. This chain links TRBV30 with TRBJ1-1, with D perhaps matching TRBD1 (6 bases). The sequence derives from a human donor who received a COVID-19 vaccine. Source: CD4+ T cells from PBMCs cultured with HCoV-229E spike peptides, taken before COVID-19 vaccination. DNA of the CDR3: TGTGCCTGGAGTGTACGGGGGCACACTGAAGCTTTCTTT. Residues: CAWSVRGHTEAFF.